The rows below give T cell receptor beta chains drawn from one sample of a study of blood T cell repertoires in COVID-19. Sequenced by immunoSEQ multiplex PCR; TCRdb stores in-frame clones only, minus some. The sample has approximately 300,000 clones; about 85% are singletons. Sequencing input: PBMCs or T cells enriched from blood (not recorded which). Receptor source: a woman younger than 45 who had recovered from COVID-19. The conserved cysteine and the conserved F or W are not part of the CDR3 here.

V gene	J gene	CDR3 protein
TRBV30	TRBJ1-6	AWRVGTLYNSPLH
TRBV7-9	TRBJ2-5	ASTNPSGVETQY
TRBV11-2	TRBJ1-6	ASSPIGTVNSPLH
TRBV5-4	TRBJ2-5	ASSLASGRQETQY
TRBV5-1	TRBJ2-7	ASSDRTGPTYEQY
TRBV5-1	TRBJ1-4	ASSLGLMGSNEKLF
TRBV7-2	TRBJ1-3	ASSFLIGGNTIY
TRBV5-1	TRBJ2-5	ASSPEVETQY
TRBV9	TRBJ1-6	ASSLGTGANSPLH
TRBV9	TRBJ1-3	ASSGQGIGTGNTIY
TRBV24-1	TRBJ2-5	ATSDPRTSGETQY
TRBV6-5	TRBJ2-7	ASSYRRGHYEQY
TRBV19	TRBJ2-3	ASGSGGLSTDTQY
TRBV10-2	TRBJ1-1	ASSAGQGVGNTEAF
TRBV19	TRBJ1-2	ATWILGGYT
TRBV27	TRBJ2-1	ASSLVAGGPHEQF
TRBV5-1	TRBJ2-5	ASSAGHGIQETQY
TRBV30	TRBJ2-1	AWSVRASGGAYNEQF
TRBV5-1	TRBJ2-3	ASGGGRNTDTQY
TRBV9	TRBJ2-5	ASSVGLAEETQY
TRBV6-2/TRBV6-3	TRBJ2-1	ASSPRTSGSRYNEQF
TRBV27	TRBJ2-1	ASSWHRPGNEQF
TRBV30	TRBJ2-3	AWSAGLAGTDTQY